This T cell receptor beta chain was captured in a study of metastatic and nonmetastatic thyroid tumors. The wider study: From malignant and benign thyroid patients, repertoires in blood and in tumor or nodule tissue were compared. The study, taken as a whole, reports: Benign nodules reportedly had significantly lower TCR beta diversity than malignant thyroid tumors in blood and tumor.

This clone showed up just a few times. Its specificity is unknown. One junction end disagrees with the germline gene, perhaps due to a read error. Ahead of thyroid surgery, no patient had received treatment of any kind. Original processing notes: Variation in CDR3 across clinicopathological groups served as the basis for constructing a distant-metastasis classifier in papillary thyroid cancer. TCRdb re-called the PCR reads through MiXCR. The V and J calls were not made by the authors but by TCRdb's processing. Among about 15,000 clones listed, roughly 34% were seen once. The receptor's source is a male donor with papillary thyroid cancer or a benign thyroid nodule (not recorded which). Some clones in this sample may be carry-over from other donors' samples. Source material: tumor tissue.

The DNA for the CDR3 is TGCAGTGCTGGGGGGACTAGCGCAAATACGAAGTATTTT. Translation gives CSAGGTSANTKYF. The V call is TRBV20-1, the J call TRBJ2-3; TRBD2 aligns across 10 bases. The germline CDR1 and CDR2 sequences are DFQATT and SNEGSKA (reference sequence). The CDR3 runs to 13 residues.